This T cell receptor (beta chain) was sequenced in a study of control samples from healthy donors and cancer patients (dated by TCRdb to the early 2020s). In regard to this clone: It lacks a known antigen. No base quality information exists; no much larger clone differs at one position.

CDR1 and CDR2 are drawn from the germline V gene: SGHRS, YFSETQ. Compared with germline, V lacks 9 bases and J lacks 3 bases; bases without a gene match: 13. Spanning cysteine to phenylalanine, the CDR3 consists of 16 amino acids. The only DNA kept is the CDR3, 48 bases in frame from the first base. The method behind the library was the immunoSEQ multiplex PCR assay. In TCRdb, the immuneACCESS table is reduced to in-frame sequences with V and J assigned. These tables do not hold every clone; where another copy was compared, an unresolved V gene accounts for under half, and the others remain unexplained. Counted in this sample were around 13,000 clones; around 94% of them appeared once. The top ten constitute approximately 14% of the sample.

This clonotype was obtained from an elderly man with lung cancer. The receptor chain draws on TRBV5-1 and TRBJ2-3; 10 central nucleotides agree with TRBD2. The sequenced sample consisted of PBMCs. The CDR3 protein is CATRRSGGAGTDTQYF. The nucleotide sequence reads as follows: TGCGCCACCCGACGAAGCGGGGGGGCCGGGACAGATACGCAGTATTTT.